This TCR beta chain derives from a study of blood T cell repertoires in COVID-19. Whole-study context: The United States, Italy and Spain provided the acute and convalescent COVID-19 samples. PBMCs, B-cell-depleted T cells, or T cells provided the cDNA or gDNA that made up the material.

Study processing details: Quantification of nucleated cells was approximated via reference gene primer amplification. Sequencing used immunoSEQ multiplex PCR; TCRdb keeps in-frame clones, though not all of them. The V and J calls and clone size were taken over from that table, and D and trimming were inferred from the DNA. The profile shows over 50,000 clones, 85% to 90% of them singletons. In germline, CDR1 is KGHSH, CDR2 LQKENI. This CDR3 region has 20 residues. V lost 3 bases, J lost 0 bases, and 18 bases stayed unmatched. The receptor's source is a human donor in a cohort sampled during active COVID-19. V is TRBV18 and J is TRBJ2-7; 9 bases agree with TRBD1. Sample: peripheral blood. CDR3 residues: CASSPRDRALKQLLSYEQYF. CDR3 nucleotides: TGTGCCAGCTCACCCCGGGACAGGGCGTTGAAACAACTACTCTCCTACGAGCAGTACTTC.